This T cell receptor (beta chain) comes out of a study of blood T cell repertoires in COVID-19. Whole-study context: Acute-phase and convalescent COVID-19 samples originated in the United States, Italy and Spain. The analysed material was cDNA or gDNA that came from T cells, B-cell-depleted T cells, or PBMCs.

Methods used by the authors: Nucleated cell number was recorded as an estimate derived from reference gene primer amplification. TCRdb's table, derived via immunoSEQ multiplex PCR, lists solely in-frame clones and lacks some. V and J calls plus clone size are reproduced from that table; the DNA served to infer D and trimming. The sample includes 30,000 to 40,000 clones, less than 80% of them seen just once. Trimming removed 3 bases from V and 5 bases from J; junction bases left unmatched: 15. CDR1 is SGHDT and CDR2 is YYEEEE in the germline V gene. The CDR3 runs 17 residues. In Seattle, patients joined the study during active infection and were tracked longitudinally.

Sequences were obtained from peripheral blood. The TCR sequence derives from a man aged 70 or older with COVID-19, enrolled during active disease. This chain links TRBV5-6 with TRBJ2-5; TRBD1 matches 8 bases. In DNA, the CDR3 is TGTGCCAGCAGCTGGGAACAGGGGGTTGACCTTGGTGAGACCCAGTACTTC. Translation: CASSWEQGVDLGETQYF.